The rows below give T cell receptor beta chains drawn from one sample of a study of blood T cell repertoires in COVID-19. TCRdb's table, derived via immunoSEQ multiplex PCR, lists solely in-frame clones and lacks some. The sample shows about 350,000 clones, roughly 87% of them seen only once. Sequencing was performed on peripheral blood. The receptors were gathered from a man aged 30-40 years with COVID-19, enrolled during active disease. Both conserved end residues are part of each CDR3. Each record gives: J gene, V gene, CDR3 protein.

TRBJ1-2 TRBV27 CASSPRMAIYGYTF
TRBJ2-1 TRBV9 CASSSAGASYNEQFF
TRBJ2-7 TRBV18 CASSPEERFSYEQYF
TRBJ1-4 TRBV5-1 CASSSGQLFEKLFF
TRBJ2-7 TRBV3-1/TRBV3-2 CASRPDRGLLAYEQYF
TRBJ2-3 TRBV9 CASSQGRSLDTQYF
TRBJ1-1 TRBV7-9 CASGLSGNTEAFF
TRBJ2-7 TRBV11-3 CASSLVHGTYEQYF
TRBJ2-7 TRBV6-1 CASSENRRHEQYF
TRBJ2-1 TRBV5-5 CASSFGQGVDNEQFF
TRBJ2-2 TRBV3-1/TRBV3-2 CASSQGPLASGTNTGELFF
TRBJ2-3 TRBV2 CASSEATAFSTDTQYF
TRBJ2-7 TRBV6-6 CASSPLAGAYEQYF
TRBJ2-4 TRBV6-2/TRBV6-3 CASSYSSRVNIQYF
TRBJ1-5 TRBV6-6 CASSPRTGVGNQPQHF
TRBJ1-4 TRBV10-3 CAIGTGGLEKLFF
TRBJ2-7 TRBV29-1 CSVITGNGYEQYF
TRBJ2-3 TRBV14 CASSLEQGLTDTQYF
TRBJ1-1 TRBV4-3 CASSQVAGVNTEAFF
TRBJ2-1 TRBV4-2 CASSQAGTSSKDEQFF
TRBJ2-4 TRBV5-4 CASPSGGTAKNIQYF
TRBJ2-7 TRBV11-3 CASSPGHGYEQYF
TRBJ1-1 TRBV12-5 CASGLSTGAAEAFF
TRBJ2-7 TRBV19 CASSIPPTYEQYF
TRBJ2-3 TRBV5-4 CASDIAGVTNF
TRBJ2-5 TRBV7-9 CASSPRSLASETQYF
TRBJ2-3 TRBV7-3 CASSRTGGERQYF
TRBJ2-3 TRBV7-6 CASSSRQGDTQYF
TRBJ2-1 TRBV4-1 CASSQDWTGSYNEQFF
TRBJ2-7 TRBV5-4 CASSSGTGYEQYF
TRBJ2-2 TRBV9 CASSLITYPNTGELFF
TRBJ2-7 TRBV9 CASSEGLAPYEQYF
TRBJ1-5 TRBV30 CAWSVQSNQPQHF
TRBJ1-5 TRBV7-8 CASSPRTGLINQPQHF
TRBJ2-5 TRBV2 CASSVAGRWWETQYF
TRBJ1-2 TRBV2 CASSDETAFYGYTF
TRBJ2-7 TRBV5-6 CASSLAVLAYEQYF